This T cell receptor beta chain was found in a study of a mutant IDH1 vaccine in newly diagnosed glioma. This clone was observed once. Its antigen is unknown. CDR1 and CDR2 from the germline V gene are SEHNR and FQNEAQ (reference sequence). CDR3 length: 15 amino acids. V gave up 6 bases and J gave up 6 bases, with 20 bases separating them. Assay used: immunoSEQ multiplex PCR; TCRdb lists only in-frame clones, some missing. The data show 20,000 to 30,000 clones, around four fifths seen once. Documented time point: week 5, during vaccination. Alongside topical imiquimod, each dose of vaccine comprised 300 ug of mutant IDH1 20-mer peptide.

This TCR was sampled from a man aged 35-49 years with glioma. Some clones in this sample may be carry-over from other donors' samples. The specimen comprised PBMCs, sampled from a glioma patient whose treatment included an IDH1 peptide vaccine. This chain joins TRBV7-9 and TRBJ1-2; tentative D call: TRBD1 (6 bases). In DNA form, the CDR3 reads TGTGCCAGCAGTATATCCTTGGTGGACAGCGATGGCTACACCTTC. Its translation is CASSISLVDSDGYTF.